Listed below are T cell receptor beta chains from one sample, sequenced in a study of T cells in narcolepsy. Using immunoSEQ multiplex PCR, the repertoire was profiled, and TCRdb retains in-frame clones only, with some absent. The sample lists more than 7,500 clones; about 55% were seen once. The specimen was CD45RA- memory CD8+ T cells from PBMCs. The receptors derive from a human donor with narcolepsy. Each CDR3 is given with its conserved first and last residue. Fields, in order: V gene, D gene, clone size, J gene, CDR3 protein, CDR3 DNA. A D gene is named only where the DNA matches it firmly. The size entry is marked missing in some rows and otherwise reads once, few, many or a size class.

v_gene: TRBV6-5
d_gene: TRBD1
abundance: NA
j_gene: TRBJ2-2
CDR3aa: CASSTGYKGELFF
CDR3nt: TGTGCCAGCTCGACAGGGTACAAGGGGGAGCTGTTTTTT

v_gene: TRBV7-9
d_gene: NA
abundance: NA
j_gene: TRBJ1-6
CDR3aa: CASSPDSYNSPLHF
CDR3nt: TGTGCCAGCAGCCCGGACTCCTATAATTCACCCCTCCACTTT

v_gene: TRBV4-2
d_gene: NA
abundance: NA
j_gene: TRBJ2-1
CDR3aa: CASSPSSTYNEQFF
CDR3nt: TGTGCCAGCAGCCCATCTAGCACCTACAATGAGCAGTTCTTC

v_gene: TRBV2
d_gene: NA
abundance: NA
j_gene: TRBJ1-1
CDR3aa: CASSVTGLNTEAFF
CDR3nt: TGTGCCAGCAGTGTGACAGGCCTGAACACTGAAGCTTTCTTT

v_gene: TRBV13
d_gene: NA
abundance: NA
j_gene: TRBJ2-7
CDR3aa: CASSSRGIGGPNSYEQYF
CDR3nt: TGTGCCAGCAGCTCTCGGGGGATCGGGGGGCCTAACTCCTACGAGCAGTACTTC

v_gene: TRBV4-3
d_gene: TRBD1
abundance: NA
j_gene: TRBJ1-3
CDR3aa: CASSQDRHRGLGNTIYF
CDR3nt: TGCGCCAGCAGCCAAGATCGCCATAGGGGGCTTGGAAACACCATATATTTT

v_gene: TRBV6-4
d_gene: NA
abundance: NA
j_gene: TRBJ2-1
CDR3aa: CASSDSGGSNEQFF
CDR3nt: TGTGCCAGCAGTGACTCTGGGGGTTCGAATGAGCAGTTCTTC

v_gene: TRBV27
d_gene: TRBD2
abundance: NA
j_gene: TRBJ2-3
CDR3aa: CASSSGLAGATRDTQYF
CDR3nt: TGTGCCAGCAGTTCCGGACTAGCGGGGGCGACTAGGGATACGCAGTATTTT

v_gene: TRBV15
d_gene: NA
abundance: few
j_gene: TRBJ2-7
CDR3aa: CATSPFGGANEQYF
CDR3nt: TGTGCCACCAGCCCCTTCGGTGGGGCAAACGAGCAGTACTTC

v_gene: TRBV19
d_gene: NA
abundance: NA
j_gene: TRBJ1-1
CDR3aa: CASSHDITRTEAFF
CDR3nt: TGTGCCAGTAGCCACGACATAACCCGCACTGAAGCTTTCTTT

v_gene: TRBV6-6
d_gene: TRBD1
abundance: few
j_gene: TRBJ2-7
CDR3aa: CASSAQPTGNYEQYF
CDR3nt: TGTGCCAGCAGTGCACAGCCGACAGGGAACTACGAGCAGTACTTC

v_gene: TRBV6-4
d_gene: NA
abundance: NA
j_gene: TRBJ2-3
CDR3aa: CASSDGPSTDTQYF
CDR3nt: TGTGCCAGCAGTGACGGCCCAAGCACAGATACGCAGTATTTT

v_gene: TRBV5-6
d_gene: TRBD2
abundance: medium-sized
j_gene: TRBJ2-7
CDR3aa: CASSLTGLAGGEQYF
CDR3nt: TGTGCCAGCAGCTTGACGGGACTAGCGGGGGGCGAGCAGTACTTC

v_gene: TRBV27
d_gene: TRBD2
abundance: NA
j_gene: TRBJ2-4
CDR3aa: CASSSSLAGGRGIQYF
CDR3nt: TGTGCCAGCAGTTCCTCACTAGCGGGGGGGCGGGGCATTCAGTACTTC

v_gene: TRBV21-1
d_gene: NA
abundance: NA
j_gene: TRBJ2-2
CDR3aa: CASSLSGELFF
CDR3nt: TGTGCCAGCAGCCTTTCAGGGGAGCTGTTTTTT

v_gene: TRBV4-2
d_gene: TRBD2
abundance: few
j_gene: TRBJ2-2
CDR3aa: CASSQDSGGAGELFF
CDR3nt: TGTGCCAGCAGCCAAGATAGCGGGGGGGCCGGGGAGCTGTTTTTT

v_gene: TRBV4-3
d_gene: TRBD2
abundance: once
j_gene: TRBJ2-2
CDR3aa: CASSQEFRGGSNTGELFF
CDR3nt: TGCGCCAGCAGCCAAGAATTCCGCGGGGGGTCTAACACCGGGGAGCTGTTTTTT

v_gene: TRBV28
d_gene: TRBD1
abundance: NA
j_gene: TRBJ2-7
CDR3aa: CASSFDRAEQYF
CDR3nt: TGTGCCAGCAGTTTCGACAGGGCCGAGCAGTACTTC

v_gene: TRBV7-3
d_gene: NA
abundance: NA
j_gene: TRBJ2-3
CDR3aa: CASSFWGPGGTDTQYF
CDR3nt: TGTGCCAGCAGCTTTTGGGGACCCGGGGGCACAGATACGCAGTATTTT

v_gene: TRBV11-2
d_gene: NA
abundance: NA
j_gene: TRBJ1-1
CDR3aa: CASSLALHMGDTEAFF
CDR3nt: TGTGCCAGCAGCTTAGCCCTCCACATGGGGGACACTGAAGCTTTCTTT

v_gene: TRBV19
d_gene: NA
abundance: once
j_gene: TRBJ2-3
CDR3aa: CASSRLAQDTQYF
CDR3nt: TGTGCCAGTAGCCGCCTAGCGCAGGATACGCAGTATTTT

v_gene: TRBV2
d_gene: NA
abundance: NA
j_gene: TRBJ1-5
CDR3aa: CASSEGGFNQPQHF
CDR3nt: TGTGCCAGCAGTGAGGGCGGTTTTAATCAGCCCCAGCATTTT

v_gene: TRBV4-3
d_gene: TRBD1
abundance: NA
j_gene: TRBJ2-7
CDR3aa: CASSQDGAGGTGEQYF
CDR3nt: TGCGCCAGCAGCCAAGATGGGGCAGGGGGCACGGGCGAGCAGTACTTC

v_gene: TRBV19
d_gene: NA
abundance: NA
j_gene: TRBJ1-5
CDR3aa: CASSIVLGGNQPQHF
CDR3nt: TGTGCCAGTAGTATAGTTTTGGGGGGCAATCAGCCCCAGCATTTT

v_gene: TRBV7-3
d_gene: NA
abundance: NA
j_gene: TRBJ2-1
CDR3aa: CASSLEGGDSYNEQFF
CDR3nt: TGTGCCAGCAGCTTAGAGGGCGGGGACTCCTACAATGAGCAGTTCTTC

v_gene: TRBV5-3
d_gene: NA
abundance: NA
j_gene: TRBJ2-3
CDR3aa: CASSLGGTDTQYF
CDR3nt: TGTGCCAGCAGCTTGGGAGGAACAGATACGCAGTATTTT

v_gene: TRBV9
d_gene: NA
abundance: NA
j_gene: TRBJ2-5
CDR3aa: CASSVELGGGETQYF
CDR3nt: TGTGCCAGCAGCGTAGAATTGGGTGGGGGAGAGACCCAGTACTTC

v_gene: TRBV11-2
d_gene: TRBD1
abundance: NA
j_gene: TRBJ2-2
CDR3aa: CASSWGQTYNTGELFF
CDR3nt: TGTGCCAGCAGTTGGGGACAGACCTATAACACCGGGGAGCTGTTTTTT

v_gene: TRBV4-3
d_gene: TRBD1
abundance: NA
j_gene: TRBJ2-1
CDR3aa: CASSQRTGENEQFF
CDR3nt: TGCGCCAGCAGCCAAAGGACAGGGGAGAATGAGCAGTTCTTC

v_gene: TRBV7-3
d_gene: TRBD1
abundance: NA
j_gene: TRBJ1-5
CDR3aa: CASSLEGQSSNQPQHF
CDR3nt: TGTGCCAGCAGCTTAGAGGGACAGTCTAGCAATCAGCCCCAGCATTTT

v_gene: TRBV19
d_gene: NA
abundance: NA
j_gene: TRBJ2-7
CDR3aa: CASSPPDSYEQYF
CDR3nt: TGTGCCAGTAGTCCCCCGGACAGCTACGAGCAGTACTTC

v_gene: TRBV7-2
d_gene: NA
abundance: few
j_gene: TRBJ2-1
CDR3aa: CASSLRSAIGYNEQFF
CDR3nt: TGTGCCAGCAGCCTAAGATCGGCAATAGGATACAATGAGCAGTTCTTC

v_gene: TRBV18
d_gene: NA
abundance: NA
j_gene: TRBJ1-2
CDR3aa: CASSPEGPVNYGYTF
CDR3nt: TGTGCCAGCTCACCAGAGGGTCCGGTAAACTATGGCTACACCTTC

v_gene: TRBV9
d_gene: TRBD2
abundance: NA
j_gene: TRBJ2-7
CDR3aa: CASSALGLAESSYEQYF
CDR3nt: TGTGCCAGCAGCGCCCTCGGACTAGCGGAAAGCTCCTACGAGCAGTACTTC

v_gene: TRBV11-2
d_gene: TRBD1
abundance: large
j_gene: TRBJ1-3
CDR3aa: CASSTRTGPSGNTIYF
CDR3nt: TGTGCCAGCAGCACCCGGACAGGCCCCTCTGGAAACACCATATATTTT

v_gene: TRBV9
d_gene: NA
abundance: few
j_gene: TRBJ1-4
CDR3aa: CASSVDETLQNEKLFF
CDR3nt: TGTGCCAGCAGCGTAGACGAGACACTCCAAAATGAAAAACTGTTTTTT

v_gene: TRBV5-6
d_gene: NA
abundance: NA
j_gene: TRBJ2-3
CDR3aa: CASSPLGNTQYF
CDR3nt: TGTGCCAGCAGCCCCTTGGGGAATACGCAGTATTTT

v_gene: TRBV9
d_gene: NA
abundance: NA
j_gene: TRBJ2-1
CDR3aa: CASSDRGSSYNEQFF
CDR3nt: TGTGCCAGCAGCGATCGAGGGAGCTCCTACAATGAGCAGTTCTTC

v_gene: TRBV27
d_gene: NA
abundance: few
j_gene: TRBJ1-5
CDR3aa: CASSLSSNQPQHF
CDR3nt: TGTGCCAGCAGTTTATCCTCCAATCAGCCCCAGCATTTT

v_gene: TRBV7-2
d_gene: TRBD1
abundance: medium-sized
j_gene: TRBJ2-6
CDR3aa: CASSARQGLNSGANVLTF
CDR3nt: TGTGCCAGCAGCGCGCGACAGGGTCTGAACTCTGGGGCCAACGTCCTGACTTTC

v_gene: TRBV4-1
d_gene: NA
abundance: few
j_gene: TRBJ1-2
CDR3aa: CASSLSLRGLNYGYTF
CDR3nt: TGCGCCAGCAGCCTAAGTCTAAGGGGACTGAACTATGGCTACACCTTC

v_gene: TRBV28
d_gene: TRBD1
abundance: NA
j_gene: TRBJ2-7
CDR3aa: CASSFRGGIEQYF
CDR3nt: TGTGCCAGCAGTTTTCGAGGGGGCATCGAGCAGTACTTC

v_gene: TRBV2
d_gene: TRBD1
abundance: NA
j_gene: TRBJ1-2
CDR3aa: CASSELGTGGGGYTF
CDR3nt: TGTGCCAGCAGTGAACTCGGGACAGGTGGGGGGGGCTACACCTTC

v_gene: TRBV7-2
d_gene: TRBD1
abundance: NA
j_gene: TRBJ1-4
CDR3aa: CASSTGQGMEKLFF
CDR3nt: TGTGCCAGCAGCACGGGACAGGGGATGGAAAAACTGTTTTTT

v_gene: TRBV5-1
d_gene: TRBD2
abundance: NA
j_gene: TRBJ2-7
CDR3aa: CASTLGGFRDEQYF
CDR3nt: TGCGCCAGCACCCTCGGGGGGTTTCGGGACGAGCAGTACTTC

v_gene: TRBV12-5
d_gene: NA
abundance: NA
j_gene: TRBJ1-1
CDR3aa: CASGPPNTEAFF
CDR3nt: TGTGCTAGTGGCCCCCCGAACACTGAAGCTTTCTTT

v_gene: TRBV9
d_gene: TRBD1
abundance: NA
j_gene: TRBJ1-1
CDR3aa: CASSVGPKAGTGFKATEAFF
CDR3nt: TGTGCCAGCAGCGTTGGACCCAAAGCCGGGACAGGGTTTAAGGCCACTGAAGCTTTCTTT

v_gene: TRBV5-8
d_gene: TRBD1
abundance: once
j_gene: TRBJ2-3
CDR3aa: CASIQGAGRPTDTQYF
CDR3nt: TGTGCCAGCATCCAGGGGGCGGGGCGGCCCACAGATACGCAGTATTTT

v_gene: TRBV6-5
d_gene: TRBD1
abundance: once
j_gene: TRBJ1-1
CDR3aa: CASSSWTGSMNTEAFF
CDR3nt: TGTGCCAGCAGTTCCTGGACAGGCTCAATGAACACTGAAGCTTTCTTT

v_gene: TRBV19
d_gene: NA
abundance: NA
j_gene: TRBJ1-2
CDR3aa: CASSKTDRFSYGYTF
CDR3nt: TGTGCCAGTAGTAAAACCGACAGATTCAGCTATGGCTACACCTTC

v_gene: TRBV4-3
d_gene: TRBD2
abundance: NA
j_gene: TRBJ2-1
CDR3aa: CASSQGGGVYNEQFF
CDR3nt: TGCGCCAGCAGCCAGGGCGGGGGGGTCTACAATGAGCAGTTCTTC

v_gene: TRBV2
d_gene: TRBD2
abundance: NA
j_gene: TRBJ2-3
CDR3aa: CASSGDSGGARDTQYF
CDR3nt: TGTGCCAGCAGTGGGGATAGCGGGGGGGCCAGAGATACGCAGTATTTT

v_gene: TRBV4-3
d_gene: NA
abundance: few
j_gene: TRBJ1-1
CDR3aa: CASSQDLGQDEAFF
CDR3nt: TGCGCCAGCAGCCAAGATCTCGGACAAGATGAAGCTTTCTTT

v_gene: TRBV27
d_gene: NA
abundance: NA
j_gene: TRBJ2-4
CDR3aa: CASSLIGGAKNIQYF
CDR3nt: TGTGCCAGCAGTTTGATTGGGGGAGCCAAAAACATTCAGTACTTC

v_gene: TRBV11-2
d_gene: NA
abundance: NA
j_gene: TRBJ2-7
CDR3aa: CASSLAQGYYEQYF
CDR3nt: TGTGCCAGCAGCTTAGCCCAGGGATACTACGAGCAGTACTTC

v_gene: TRBV5-6
d_gene: NA
abundance: NA
j_gene: TRBJ1-2
CDR3aa: CASSYPRLKTNYGYTF
CDR3nt: TGTGCCAGCAGCTATCCCCGGCTTAAGACCAACTATGGCTACACCTTC

v_gene: TRBV27
d_gene: TRBD1
abundance: once
j_gene: TRBJ2-5
CDR3aa: CASSSDRGTIQETQYF
CDR3nt: TGTGCCAGCAGTTCCGACAGGGGGACCATTCAAGAGACCCAGTACTTC

v_gene: TRBV6-5
d_gene: NA
abundance: NA
j_gene: TRBJ2-6
CDR3aa: CASSPRTSGVLTF
CDR3nt: TGTGCCAGCAGTCCCCGGACTTCGGGGGTCCTGACTTTC

v_gene: TRBV2
d_gene: NA
abundance: NA
j_gene: TRBJ2-5
CDR3aa: CASSVASWETQYF
CDR3nt: TGTGCCAGCAGTGTGGCTAGCTGGGAGACCCAGTACTTC

v_gene: TRBV7-9
d_gene: TRBD2
abundance: few
j_gene: TRBJ2-7
CDR3aa: CASSFPSGGHYEQYF
CDR3nt: TGTGCCAGCAGCTTCCCTAGCGGGGGGCACTACGAGCAGTACTTC